One and the same sample provided the 10 T cell receptor beta chains below, sequenced in a study of T-cell memory formation after mild COVID-19. Using its own MiXCR run on the 5' RACE reads, TCRdb lists one record per CDR3 protein. The sample has under 50,000 distinct CDR3 sequences, roughly a quarter seen once. Sequencing input: PBMCs or a T cell subset sorted from them (not recorded which). The origin of the receptors is a man aged 18 to 29 who had mild COVID-19 (a few samples of this study predate the infection). Cell type and time point are not known.

There are many counts of this clonotype. The gene calls are TRBV9 and TRBJ2-3; TRBD1 matches at 9 bases. CDR3 length equals 16 residues. Trimming took 2 bases from V and 4 from J; bases not matched to a gene: 8. Germline V lookup: CDR1 SGDLS, CDR2 YYNGEE. The CDR3 is CASSVRQGDNADTQYF. CDR3 in DNA: TGTGCCAGCAGCGTTCGACAGGGGGATAATGCAGATACGCAGTATTTT.

This clonotype was seen a few times. The V call is TRBV6-5, the J call TRBJ2-3, with TRBD2 matching over 7 bases. From germline, CDR1 is MNHEY and CDR2 SVGAGI. The CDR3 runs 16 residues. The ends lost 0 bases at V and 7 bases at J; junction bases unmatched: 10. As DNA, the CDR3 is TGTGCCAGCAGTTACTCGCCCAGCGGGGAGGTCCATACGCAGTATTTT. Its translation: CASSYSPSGEVHTQYF.

This sequence joins TRBV4-3 and TRBJ1-2; 9 bases fit TRBD1. The CDR3 extends over 16 amino acids. Germline CDR1 reads LGHNA; CDR2 reads YSLEER. V was clipped by 3 bases and J by 1 base; unmatched bases: 6. Here the CDR3 reads CASSQGTGTINYGYTF. DNA for the CDR3: TGCGCCAGCAGCCAGGGGACAGGGACGATTAACTATGGCTACACCTTC.

The rearrangement uses TRBV11-3 and TRBJ2-5; 8 bases line up with TRBD1. V lost 5 bases, J lost 5 bases, and 13 bases stayed unmatched. Germline CDR1 SGHNT, CDR2 YENEEA. This CDR3 is built from 16 residues. CDR3 in amino acids: CASSLSHRDRRETQYF. The CDR3 nucleotides are TGTGCCAGCAGCCTCTCACACCGGGACAGGCGGGAGACCCAGTACTTC. Full variable domain (missing parts from reference TRBV11-3 and TRBJ2-5): EAGVVQSPRYKIIEKKQPVAFWCNPISGHNTLYWYLQNLGQGPELLIRYENEEAVDDSQLPKDRFSAERLKGVDSTLKIQPAELGDSAVYLCASSLSHRDRRETQYFGPGTRLLVL.

This clonotype was observed many times. The chain couples TRBV12-3 or TRBV12-4 to TRBJ1-4; D remains ambiguous. This CDR3 comprises 14 residues. Trimming removed 2 bases from V and 6 bases from J, with 10 bases in between. The CDR3 region has the DNA TGTGCCAGCAGTTTAAGCCAGGCAGATGAAAAACTGTTTTTT. It specifies CASSLSQADEKLFF.

The V call is TRBV10-3, the J call TRBJ2-1; the D gene is possibly TRBD1 (6 bases). In germline, CDR1 is ENHRY, CDR2 SYGVKD. The CDR3 extends over 12 amino acids. V was shortened by 7 bases and J by 9 bases, with 13 bases between the two germline ends. As DNA, the CDR3 is TGTGCCATCATGGGCAGGGGCCGTGAGCAGTTCTTC. The encoded protein is CAIMGRGREQFF.

This clonotype was seen many times. The gene calls are TRBV12-3 or TRBV12-4 and TRBJ2-3; 8 bases match TRBD1. There are 12 residues in the CDR3. V was pared by 6 bases and J by 5 bases, with 1 base of the junction left unmatched. DNA of the CDR3: TGTGCCAGCAGAGACAGGGGAGATACGCAGTATTTT. Translated, it gives CASRDRGDTQYF.

The chain joins TRBV20-1 to TRBJ1-1; tentative D call: TRBD1 (5 bases). Trimming removed 3 bases from V and 4 bases from J, with 15 bases in between. The CDR3 has 14 amino acids. The germline V gene has CDR1 DFQATT and CDR2 SNEGSKA (reference sequence). CDR3 amino acids: CSASIRGEGTEAFF. CDR3 DNA sequence: TGCAGTGCTAGTATTCGGGGGGAGGGCACTGAAGCTTTCTTT.

The rearrangement joins TRBV4-1 to TRBJ2-5; 12 nucleotides line up with TRBD2. Trimming at V came to 1 base and at J to 5 bases, leaving 5 bases not matched to a gene. CDR1 is MGHRA, CDR2 YSYEKL, per germline. The CDR3 has 16 residues. DNA of the CDR3: TGCGCCAGCAGCCAAGTGGCTAGCGGGGGGGCGGAGACCCAGTACTTC. It codes for CASSQVASGGAETQYF.

In this sample, this clonotype turned up a few times. This chain connects TRBV4-1 to TRBJ2-7; the match to TRBD1 covers 7 bases. V dropped 5 bases and J dropped 7; count of bases not matched to a gene: 8. This CDR3 is 13 amino acids long. The germline V gene encodes CDR1 MGHRA and CDR2 YSYEKL. DNA for the CDR3: TGCGCCAGCAGCGAGACAGGGTCGAGTGAGCAGTACGTC. It is translated as CASSETGSSEQYV.